This is a list of T cell receptor beta chains from one sample in a study of T cell responses to AZD1222 COVID-19 vaccine. Only in-frame clones appear in the TCRdb table, and some are missing; sequencing was by immunoSEQ multiplex PCR. In the table there are some 150,000 clones, approximately 87% of which are singletons. Sequencing was performed on peripheral blood, taken 28 days after the second AZD1222 dose. The receptors come from an adult who received the AZD1222 COVID-19 vaccine. Both conserved end residues are part of each CDR3. Each record gives: clone size, D gene, V gene, CDR3 length, J gene, CDR3 DNA, CDR3 protein. D genes are given only for firm matches. Clone size is shown for a subset of rows, as once, few, many or a class of expanded clone.

clone_size: NA
d_call: TRBD1
v_call: TRBV18
cdr3_length: 15
j_call: TRBJ1-2
cdr3_nt: TGTGCCAGCTCAACAGGACAGGGGGCGCATTATGGCTACACCTTC
cdr3_aa: CASSTGQGAHYGYTF

clone_size: NA
d_call: NA
v_call: TRBV5-4
cdr3_length: 14
j_call: TRBJ1-2
cdr3_nt: TGTGCCAGCAGCTTTGGGACTCGGGACTATGGCTACACCTTC
cdr3_aa: CASSFGTRDYGYTF

clone_size: NA
d_call: TRBD1
v_call: TRBV4-1
cdr3_length: 15
j_call: TRBJ2-7
cdr3_nt: TGCGCCAGCAGACGCGACGAGACAGGGTTGGACGAGCAGTACTTC
cdr3_aa: CASRRDETGLDEQYF

clone_size: NA
d_call: TRBD1
v_call: TRBV6-5
cdr3_length: 15
j_call: TRBJ1-5
cdr3_nt: TGTGCCAGCAGTACCGGACAGGCTAGCAATCAGCCCCAGCATTTT
cdr3_aa: CASSTGQASNQPQHF

clone_size: NA
d_call: NA
v_call: TRBV14
cdr3_length: 12
j_call: TRBJ1-6
cdr3_nt: TGTGCCAGCAGCCAAGTTAATTCACCCCTCCACTTT
cdr3_aa: CASSQVNSPLHF

clone_size: NA
d_call: NA
v_call: TRBV24-1
cdr3_length: 15
j_call: TRBJ1-2
cdr3_nt: TGTGCCACCAGTGGCCCTAAGGGGGGTGACTATGGCTACACCTTC
cdr3_aa: CATSGPKGGDYGYTF

clone_size: NA
d_call: TRBD1
v_call: TRBV2
cdr3_length: 18
j_call: TRBJ1-5
cdr3_nt: TGTGCCAGCAGGCGGGGGACAGGGGGCCTGAGGAGCAATCAGCCCCAGCATTTT
cdr3_aa: CASRRGTGGLRSNQPQHF

clone_size: NA
d_call: NA
v_call: TRBV7-9
cdr3_length: 11
j_call: TRBJ1-2
cdr3_nt: TGTGCCAGCAGCGAAGGGTATGGCTACACCTTC
cdr3_aa: CASSEGYGYTF

clone_size: NA
d_call: NA
v_call: TRBV18
cdr3_length: 14
j_call: TRBJ1-1
cdr3_nt: TGTGCCAGCTCGGTTTCCGCCCAGACCGTTGAAGCTTTCTTT
cdr3_aa: CASSVSAQTVEAFF

clone_size: NA
d_call: TRBD2
v_call: TRBV11-3
cdr3_length: 15
j_call: TRBJ2-3
cdr3_nt: TGTGCCAGCAGCTTAGGACGGGGGGAAACAGATACGCAGTATTTT
cdr3_aa: CASSLGRGETDTQYF

clone_size: NA
d_call: NA
v_call: TRBV20-1
cdr3_length: 11
j_call: TRBJ2-3
cdr3_nt: TGCAGTGCTTCCCTCCGGGGAGGGCAGTATTTT
cdr3_aa: CSASLRGGQYF

clone_size: NA
d_call: TRBD1
v_call: TRBV28
cdr3_length: 14
j_call: TRBJ1-2
cdr3_nt: TGTGCCAGCAGAACGACAGGGAAGACCTATGGCTACACCTTC
cdr3_aa: CASRTTGKTYGYTF

clone_size: NA
d_call: NA
v_call: TRBV6-2/TRBV6-3
cdr3_length: 20
j_call: TRBJ1-1
cdr3_nt: TGTGCCAGCAGTTACTCCGTAGCCCTGGTGGGTGGCAGGCTGAACACTGAAGCTTTCTTT
cdr3_aa: CASSYSVALVGGRLNTEAFF

clone_size: NA
d_call: NA
v_call: TRBV6-1
cdr3_length: 14
j_call: TRBJ2-2
cdr3_nt: TGTGCCAGCAGTGAAACAAGGGGAGTCGGGGAGCTGTTTTTT
cdr3_aa: CASSETRGVGELFF

clone_size: NA
d_call: NA
v_call: TRBV29-1
cdr3_length: 13
j_call: TRBJ1-2
cdr3_nt: TGCAGCGTTGACGACAGGATCACGTATGGCTACACCTTC
cdr3_aa: CSVDDRITYGYTF

clone_size: NA
d_call: TRBD1
v_call: TRBV12-3/TRBV12-4
cdr3_length: 12
j_call: TRBJ1-1
cdr3_nt: TGTGCCAGCAGTCACCCCAGGGGGCAAGCTTTCTTT
cdr3_aa: CASSHPRGQAFF

clone_size: NA
d_call: NA
v_call: TRBV7-9
cdr3_length: 16
j_call: TRBJ1-6
cdr3_nt: TGTGCCAGCAACACCGGGCCACCGAGCTATAATTCACCCCTCCACTTT
cdr3_aa: CASNTGPPSYNSPLHF

clone_size: NA
d_call: NA
v_call: TRBV5-4
cdr3_length: 14
j_call: TRBJ1-2
cdr3_nt: TGTGCCAGCAGCCCTACCCAGGGGATCGGAGGCTACACCTTC
cdr3_aa: CASSPTQGIGGYTF

clone_size: once
d_call: NA
v_call: TRBV30
cdr3_length: 14
j_call: TRBJ1-5
cdr3_nt: TGTGCCTGGAGTCTCAGGGCAGGGCGGCAGCCCCAGCATTTT
cdr3_aa: CAWSLRAGRQPQHF

clone_size: NA
d_call: TRBD1
v_call: TRBV6-1
cdr3_length: 14
j_call: TRBJ2-7
cdr3_nt: TGTGCCAGCAGTGAGAGGGGACAGGGGCACGAGCAGTACTTC
cdr3_aa: CASSERGQGHEQYF

clone_size: NA
d_call: NA
v_call: TRBV6-2/TRBV6-3
cdr3_length: 15
j_call: TRBJ1-2
cdr3_nt: TGTGCCAGCAGTTGGAAACGGACGCTCGGCTATGGCTACACCTTC
cdr3_aa: CASSWKRTLGYGYTF

clone_size: few
d_call: TRBD1
v_call: TRBV5-1
cdr3_length: 14
j_call: TRBJ2-2
cdr3_nt: TGCGCCAGCCGACAGGGGGCGCGTACCGGGGAGCTGTTTTTT
cdr3_aa: CASRQGARTGELFF

clone_size: NA
d_call: NA
v_call: TRBV2
cdr3_length: 13
j_call: TRBJ1-2
cdr3_nt: TGTGCCAGCAGTGTAGAGGGCTCCAGGGGCTACACCTTC
cdr3_aa: CASSVEGSRGYTF

clone_size: NA
d_call: NA
v_call: TRBV12-3/TRBV12-4
cdr3_length: 13
j_call: TRBJ2-7
cdr3_nt: TGTGCCAGCAGTTTAAAAGGGTACCTCGAGCAGTACTTC
cdr3_aa: CASSLKGYLEQYF

clone_size: NA
d_call: NA
v_call: TRBV4-3
cdr3_length: 15
j_call: TRBJ1-2
cdr3_nt: TGCGCCAGCAGCCCCCCTGGCGGGGCGGGAAAAGGCTACACCTTC
cdr3_aa: CASSPPGGAGKGYTF

clone_size: once
d_call: NA
v_call: TRBV6-6
cdr3_length: 13
j_call: TRBJ1-1
cdr3_nt: TGTGCCAGCAGGAACCCGGACCTCCAGAAAGCTTTCTTT
cdr3_aa: CASRNPDLQKAFF

clone_size: NA
d_call: TRBD1
v_call: TRBV7-8
cdr3_length: 14
j_call: TRBJ2-1
cdr3_nt: TGTGCCAGCAGCCCCACAGGGGTTAACAATGAGCAGTTCTTC
cdr3_aa: CASSPTGVNNEQFF

clone_size: NA
d_call: NA
v_call: TRBV5-6
cdr3_length: 16
j_call: TRBJ1-4
cdr3_nt: TGTGCCAGCAGCTCCCTGGGGCAGGGTGGAATGGAAAAACTGTTTTTT
cdr3_aa: CASSSLGQGGMEKLFF

clone_size: NA
d_call: NA
v_call: TRBV6-5
cdr3_length: 15
j_call: TRBJ1-5
cdr3_nt: TGTGCCAGCAGTTACGGTATGGGGGTAGGACAGCCCCAGCATTTT
cdr3_aa: CASSYGMGVGQPQHF

clone_size: NA
d_call: TRBD2
v_call: TRBV5-1
cdr3_length: 15
j_call: TRBJ2-2
cdr3_nt: TGCGCCAGCAGACTTAGCGGGGGAGGCACCGGGGAGCTGTTTTTT
cdr3_aa: CASRLSGGGTGELFF

clone_size: NA
d_call: TRBD2
v_call: TRBV9
cdr3_length: 18
j_call: TRBJ2-5
cdr3_nt: TGTGCCAGCAGCGTAGGGGCGGGGGGGCGGCAACGTTGGGAGACCCAGTACTTC
cdr3_aa: CASSVGAGGRQRWETQYF